One sample yielded the 11 T cell receptor beta chains listed below, sequenced in a study of T-cell memory formation after mild COVID-19 listed by TCRdb under 2021. The receptor library was made with 5' RACE. The listed sequencing device is Illumina NovaSeq 6000. TCRdb itself trimmed the public reads at Q25 with fastp, ran MiXCR and retained productive beta chains. Identical CDR3 protein sequences are pooled into one entry, listed with their most common genes and DNA. The sample yields more than 100,000 distinct CDR3 sequences; 15% to 20% were counted once. Jointly, the top ten make up 5% to 5.5% of the sample. Input material: PBMCs or a T cell subset sorted from them (not recorded which). Receptors were obtained from a man aged 18 to 30 who had mild COVID-19 (a few samples of this study predate the infection). The sample titles of this study are shuffled in the database, so cell type and time point are left out; the donor was told from shared clones.

This clonotype occurred a few times. The rearrangement joins TRBV12-3 or TRBV12-4 to TRBJ2-1; 9 bases align to TRBD1. This CDR3 is 16 amino acids long. The junction had 3 bases not matched to a gene; V was cut back by 2 bases and J by 1 base. The CDR3 sequence: CASSLRTGVSYNEQFF. The CDR3 nucleotides read TGTGCCAGCAGTTTAAGGACAGGGGTTTCCTACAATGAGCAGTTCTTC.

In its sample, this clonotype was seen many times. This chain joins TRBV28 and TRBJ1-5, with D uncertain. V lost 3 bases, J lost 6 bases, and 6 bases lay in between. Looked up from germline, CDR1 is MDHEN and CDR2 is SYDVKM. CDR3 length equals 12 residues. The CDR3 spells CASSFAGQPQHF. As DNA, the CDR3 is TGTGCCAGCAGTTTCGCAGGTCAGCCCCAGCATTTT. Using reference TRBV28 and TRBJ1-5 for the parts outside the CDR3, the full variable domain is DVKVTQSSRYLVKRTGEKVFLECVQDMDHENMFWYRQDPGLGLRLIYFSYDVKMKEKGDIPEGYSVSREKKERFSLILESASTNQTSMYLCASSFAGQPQHFGDGTRLSIL.

V and J are TRBV4-2 and TRBJ1-4; the match to TRBD1 covers 12 bases. The J segment lost 5 bases and the V segment lost 0 bases, leaving 7 bases of the junction unmatched. The germline V gene has CDR1 LGHNA and CDR2 YNFKEQ. This CDR3 is 18 amino acids long. For the CDR3, the DNA is TGTGCCAGCAGCCAAGATTCGGGACAGGGGGCTCTGAATGAAAAACTGTTTTTT. It codes for CASSQDSGQGALNEKLFF.

The CDR3 nucleotides are TGTGCCAGCAGCGTATCTAGCGGGGGTTATGAGACCCAGTACTTC. Amino acid sequence: CASSVSSGGYETQYF. The V gene is TRBV9, the J gene TRBJ2-5; TRBD2 agrees at 10 bases. CDR1 is SGDLS and CDR2 is YYNGEE in the germline V gene. The V and J ends lost 1 base and 5 bases, in that order; junction bases with no gene match: 5. The CDR3 has 15 residues.

This clonotype was seen more than once but under ten times. The CDR3 sequence is CASSPFVWGSSYNEQFF. In DNA form, the CDR3 reads TGTGCCAGCAGTCCTTTTGTGTGGGGTAGCTCCTACAATGAGCAGTTCTTC. The chain employs TRBV6-2 or TRBV6-3 and TRBJ2-1; D uncertain. The CDR3 has 17 amino acids. Germline loops: CDR1 MNHEY, CDR2 SVGEGT. V lost 5 bases, J lost 0 bases, and 17 bases lay in between.

The chain has TRBV5-5 and TRBJ1-3; tentative D call: TRBD1 (5 bases). The length of the CDR3 is 17 residues. Trimming shortened V by 0 bases and J by 0 bases, and 13 bases separated the two germline ends. Germline CDR1 SGHKS, CDR2 YYEKEE (reference sequence). The CDR3 DNA is TGTGCCAGCAGCTTGGGGATGGGGCTCTTCTCTGGAAACACCATATATTTT. This gives the protein CASSLGMGLFSGNTIYF.

This chain joins TRBV6-2 or TRBV6-3 and TRBJ2-1; TRBD2 matches at 10 bases. With V trimmed by 8 bases and J by 3 bases, 1 base remained unmatched. The CDR3 totals 13 residues. CDR1 is MNHEY, CDR2 SVGEGT, per germline. DNA for the CDR3: TGTGCCAGCCGACTAGCGGGCTACAATGAGCAGTTCTTC. Translating gives CASRLAGYNEQFF.

V gene TRBV28 combines with J gene TRBJ2-2; the D is unclear. V was cut by 1 base and J by 11 bases, with 5 bases left in between. Per germline, CDR1 MDHEN and CDR2 SYDVKM. The CDR3 spans 11 residues. Here the CDR3 DNA reads TGTGCCAGCAGTTTATATCGAGAGCTGTTTTTT. Translation gives CASSLYRELFF.

This sequence joins TRBV4-2 and TRBJ2-2; unclear D gene. The V end lost 1 base, the J end lost 4 bases, and 7 bases lay between the germline ends. The CDR3 spans 14 residues. The V gene's germline CDR1 is LGHNA and CDR2 YNFKEQ. The DNA of the CDR3 is TGTGCCAGCAGCCAAGGTGTGGTCACCGGGGAGCTGTTTTTT. The encoded protein is CASSQGVVTGELFF.

This clonotype was seen many times. This chain uses TRBV5-1 with TRBJ2-7; D is unclear. V was cut by 0 bases and J by 0 bases, with 4 bases left in between. This CDR3 is 13 amino acids long. Per the germline V gene, CDR1 is SGHRS and CDR2 is YFSETQ. CDR3 DNA sequence: TGCGCCAGCAGCTTGGTCAGCTCCTACGAGCAGTACTTC. This sequence encodes CASSLVSSYEQYF. Drawing the rest from reference TRBV5-1 and TRBJ2-7, the complete variable domain is KAGVTQTPRYLIKTRGQQVTLSCSPISGHRSVSWYQQTPGQGLQFLFEYFSETQRNKGNFPGRFSGRQFSNSRSEMNVSTLELGDSALYLCASSLVSSYEQYFGPGTRLTVT.

The gene calls are TRBV5-1 and TRBJ2-5; D is possibly TRBD2 (5 bases). Trimming pared 4 bases from V and 1 base from J, leaving 11 bases between. The CDR3 extends over 14 amino acids. In germline, CDR1 is SGHRS, CDR2 YFSETQ. This CDR3 is CASSPGVSQETQYF. Written as DNA, the CDR3 is TGCGCCAGCAGCCCCGGGGTGTCCCAAGAGACCCAGTACTTC.